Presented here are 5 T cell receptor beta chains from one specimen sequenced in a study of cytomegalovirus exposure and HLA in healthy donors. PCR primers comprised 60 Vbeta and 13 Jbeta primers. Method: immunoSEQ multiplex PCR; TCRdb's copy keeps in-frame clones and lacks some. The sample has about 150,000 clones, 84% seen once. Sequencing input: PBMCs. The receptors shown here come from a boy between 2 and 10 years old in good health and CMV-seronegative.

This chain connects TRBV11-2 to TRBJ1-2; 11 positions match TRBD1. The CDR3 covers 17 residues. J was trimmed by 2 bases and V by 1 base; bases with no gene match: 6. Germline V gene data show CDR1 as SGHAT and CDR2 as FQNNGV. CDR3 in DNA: TGTGCCAGCAGCTTAGTCGGACAGGGGGCCTTGAACTATGGCTACACCTTC. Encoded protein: CASSLVGQGALNYGYTF.

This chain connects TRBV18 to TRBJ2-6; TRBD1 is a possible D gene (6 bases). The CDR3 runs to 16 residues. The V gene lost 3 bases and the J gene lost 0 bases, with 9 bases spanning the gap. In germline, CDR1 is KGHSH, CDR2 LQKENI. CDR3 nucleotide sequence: TGTGCCAGCTCACCCTCACAGGGCTCTGGGGCCAACGTCCTGACTTTC. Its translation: CASSPSQGSGANVLTF.

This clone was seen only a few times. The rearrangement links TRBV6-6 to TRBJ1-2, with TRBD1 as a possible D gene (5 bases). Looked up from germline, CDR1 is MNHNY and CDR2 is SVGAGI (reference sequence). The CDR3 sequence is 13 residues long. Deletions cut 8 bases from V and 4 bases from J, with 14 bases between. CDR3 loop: CASRRGGVYGYTF. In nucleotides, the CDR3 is TGTGCCAGCCGGAGGGGAGGTGTCTATGGCTACACCTTC.

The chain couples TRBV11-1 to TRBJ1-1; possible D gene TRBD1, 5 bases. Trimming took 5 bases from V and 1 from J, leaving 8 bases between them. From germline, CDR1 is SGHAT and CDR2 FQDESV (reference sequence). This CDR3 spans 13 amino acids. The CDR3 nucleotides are TGTGCCAGCAGCCTTACAGGGAACACTGAAGCTTTCTTT. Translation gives CASSLTGNTEAFF. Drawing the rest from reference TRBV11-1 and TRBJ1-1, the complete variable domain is EAEVAQSPRYKITEKSQAVAFWCDPISGHATLYWYRQILGQGPELLVQFQDESVVDDSQLPKDRFSAERLKGVDSTLKIQPAELGDSAMYLCASSLTGNTEAFFGQGTRLTVV.

CDR3 protein: CSVIAGGWGSTDTQYF. CDR3 nucleotides: TGCAGCGTAATAGCGGGAGGTTGGGGATCCACAGATACGCAGTATTTT. J is TRBJ2-3 and V is TRBV29-1, with TRBD2 identical over 10 bases. The CDR3 has 16 amino acids. V shed 6 bases and J 2 bases; nucleotides not matched to a gene: 11. The germline V gene encodes CDR1 SQVTM and CDR2 ANQGSEA.